Shown below are 20 T cell receptor beta chains from a single sample sequenced in a study of T cell responses to AZD1222 COVID-19 vaccine (dated by TCRdb to the early 2020s). This specimen's time point label, interpreted: baseline before first vaccination. The sample's treatment or condition, from its label and the paper: meningococcal conjugate vaccine given as trial control. The library was obtained by the immunoSEQ multiplex PCR assay. Imported from immuneACCESS, the table was reduced by TCRdb to in-frame sequences with V and J called. These copies leave out some clones; in studies compared against another copy, an unresolved V gene accounts for under half, and the cause of the remainder is not known. Within this sample are some 200,000 clones, with roughly 91% of them counted one time only. The ten largest clonotypes hold roughly 1% of the sample. The specimen comprised peripheral blood, sampled on day 0 of MenACWY control vaccination. Source of these receptors: an adult in good health.

J is TRBJ1-3 and V is TRBV30, with TRBD1 matching over 7 bases. Germline CDR1 is GTSNPN and CDR2 is SVGIG (reference sequence). The ends lost 1 base at V and 4 bases at J; junction bases unmatched: 4. The CDR3 spans 14 residues. The CDR3 sequence: CAWSAGGSGNTIYF. CDR3 DNA sequence: TGTGCCTGGAGTGCAGGGGGTTCCGGAAACACCATATATTTT.

V is TRBV27 and J is TRBJ1-1; 9 bases agree with TRBD1. The CDR3 is 13 amino acids. In germline, CDR1 is MNHEY, CDR2 SMNVEV (reference sequence). V gave up 3 bases and J gave up 9 bases; unmatched junction bases: 5. This chain's CDR3 is CASSFRDRVKAFF. The CDR3 coding sequence is TGTGCCAGCAGTTTCCGGGACAGGGTCAAAGCTTTCTTT.

CDR3 region: CASSPPGPGVGYTF. The CDR3 coding sequence is TGTGCCAGCAGCCCCCCGGGACCAGGGGTTGGCTACACCTTC. The chain recombines TRBV7-2 with TRBJ1-2; D might be TRBD1 (6 bases). The germline V and J ends were trimmed by 5 bases and 7 bases, with 17 bases remaining between them. CDR1 is SGHTA and CDR2 is FQGNSA in the germline V gene. This CDR3 has 14 residues.

The CDR3 spells CASSQVGRNTEAFF. The DNA of the CDR3 is TGCGCCAGCAGCCAAGTCGGCAGGAACACTGAAGCTTTCTTT. V is TRBV4-1 and J is TRBJ1-1; D is ambiguous. The V and J ends lost 1 base and 1 base respectively, with 7 bases between them. CDR3 size: 14 residues. The V gene's germline CDR1 is MGHRA and CDR2 YSYEKL.

The chain carries TRBV9 and TRBJ1-1, with 9 bases fitting TRBD1. This CDR3 is built from 14 residues. Trimming removed 4 bases from V and 4 bases from J; junction bases left unmatched: 5. Germline loops: CDR1 SGDLS, CDR2 YYNGEE. CDR3 region: CASSPRQGGTEAFF. DNA of the CDR3: TGTGCCAGCAGCCCCAGACAGGGGGGCACTGAAGCTTTCTTT.

CDR3 bases: TGTGCCAGCAGCTTAACCGGGACAGGAACTGAAGCTTTCTTT. Translation: CASSLTGTGTEAFF. The chain carries TRBV11-3 and TRBJ1-1; 8 nucleotides align to TRBD1. Germline V gives CDR1 SGHNT, CDR2 YENEEA. Germline trimming cut 2 bases from V and 5 bases from J; bases unmatched to any gene: 4. The CDR3 extends over 14 amino acids.

This chain joins TRBV11-2 and TRBJ2-2; 9 bases match TRBD1. Trimming cost V 5 bases and J 5 bases; bases outside gene matches: 6. Germline V gene data show CDR1 as SGHAT and CDR2 as FQNNGV. This CDR3 has 15 amino acids. The DNA for the CDR3 is TGTGCCAGCAGCCTGGGGGACAGGGAGACCGGGGAGCTGTTTTTT. Translating it yields CASSLGDRETGELFF.

The genes are TRBV9 and TRBJ1-1; D gene uncertain. The CDR3 length is 14 residues. With 0 bases removed from V and 4 bases from J, the gap between germline ends came to 10 bases. Germline-derived CDR1 and CDR2 are SGDLS and YYNGEE. For the CDR3, the DNA is TGTGCCAGCAGCGTAGGCGGGGAGGGCACTGAAGCTTTCTTT. This sequence encodes CASSVGGEGTEAFF.

The genes are TRBV28 and TRBJ2-6; the D gene is possibly TRBD2 (6 bases). The CDR3 runs to 17 residues. Germline CDR1 is MDHEN and CDR2 is SYDVKM. V gave up 4 bases and J gave up 2 bases, with 15 bases separating them. The DNA for the CDR3 is TGTGCCAGCAGTTCCCCACGGGGAGGTCCTGGGGCCAACGTCCTGACTTTC. Protein: CASSSPRGGPGANVLTF.

The V and J genes are TRBV12-3 or TRBV12-4 and TRBJ1-3; the D is unclear. The CDR3 has 12 amino acids. The germline V and J ends were trimmed by 3 bases and 3 bases, with 3 bases remaining between them. CDR3 region: CASSLNGNTIYF. The CDR3 coding sequence is TGTGCCAGCAGTTTGAATGGAAACACCATATATTTT.

V is TRBV28 and J is TRBJ2-7; tentative D call: TRBD2 (5 bases). Germline-derived CDR1 and CDR2 are MDHEN and SYDVKM. V was shortened by 6 bases and J by 2 bases, with 8 bases between the two germline ends. The CDR3 is made up of 12 amino acids. For the CDR3, the DNA is TGTGCCAGCAGCCGAGGGACCTACGAGCAGTACTTC. Its translation is CASSRGTYEQYF. Looking up the rest from reference TRBV28 and TRBJ2-7 gives the full variable domain: DVKVTQSSRYLVKRTGEKVFLECVQDMDHENMFWYRQDPGLGLRLIYFSYDVKMKEKGDIPEGYSVSREKKERFSLILESASTNQTSMYLCASSRGTYEQYFGPGTRLTVT.

The chain recombines TRBV7-2 with TRBJ1-1; D is unresolved. V dropped 5 bases and J dropped 1 base, with 11 bases sitting between them. The CDR3 has 14 amino acids. Germline lookup yields CDR1 SGHTA and CDR2 FQGNSA. CDR3 loop: CASSIVGTNTEAFF. In DNA, the CDR3 is TGTGCCAGCAGCATTGTGGGAACGAACACTGAAGCTTTCTTT.

The chain carries TRBV5-8 and TRBJ1-6, with D perhaps TRBD1 (5 bases). The length of the CDR3 is 16 residues. V lost 2 bases, J lost 7 bases, and 16 bases lay in between. Looked up from germline, CDR1 is SGHTS and CDR2 is YDEGEE. The CDR3 is CASSLIGTAGNSPLHF. In nucleotides, the CDR3 is TGTGCCAGCAGCTTAATCGGGACGGCAGGAAATTCACCCCTCCACTTT.

The chain links TRBV5-1 to TRBJ1-1, with D hard to call. Trimming took off 0 bases at V and 6 bases at J, with 9 bases between the two ends. Germline V CDR1 and CDR2: SGHRS, YFSETQ. CDR3 length: 13 residues. As DNA, the CDR3 is TGCGCCAGCAGCTTGGGTAGGGAGGCTGAAGCTTTCTTT. Amino acids: CASSLGREAEAFF.

V is TRBV28 and J is TRBJ2-1; a possible D gene is TRBD1 (5 bases). CDR1 MDHEN and CDR2 SYDVKM come from the germline V gene. The CDR3 is 14 residues long. V dropped 8 bases and J dropped 5 bases, with 16 bases sitting between them. The CDR3 DNA sequence: TGTGCCAGCCAAAGTGGGGCTCTTGACAATGAGCAGTTCTTC. It codes for CASQSGALDNEQFF.

V gene TRBV15 combines with J gene TRBJ1-1; 10 positions agree with TRBD1. The CDR3 is made up of 16 amino acids. In germline, CDR1 is LNHNV, CDR2 YYDKDF (reference sequence). With 0 bases clipped from V and 10 bases from J, the junction kept 11 bases outside the gene matches. The CDR3 bases are TGTGCCACCAGCAGAGATCTTGGGACAGGGGTCAGTGCAGCTTTCTTT. Protein product: CATSRDLGTGVSAAFF.

The chain employs TRBV4-2 and TRBJ1-1; D possibly corresponds to TRBD1 (6 bases). The CDR3 is made up of 15 amino acids. Trimming cost V 0 bases and J 4 bases, with 12 bases left between them. Germline V CDR1 and CDR2: LGHNA, YNFKEQ. The CDR3 spells CASSQDPTGTTEAFF. CDR3 coding DNA: TGTGCCAGCAGCCAAGACCCTACAGGGACCACTGAAGCTTTCTTT.

This sequence joins TRBV30 and TRBJ1-5; D is perhaps TRBD1 (5 bases). Trimming pared 2 bases from V and 1 base from J, leaving 6 bases between. The length of the CDR3 is 13 residues. Germline CDR1 GTSNPN, CDR2 SVGIG (reference sequence). CDR3 sequence (DNA): TGTGCCTGGAGTAGACAGAGCAATCAGCCCCAGCATTTT. Residues: CAWSRQSNQPQHF.

The genes are TRBV12-3 or TRBV12-4 and TRBJ2-5; TRBD1 matches at 7 bases. J lost 5 bases, V lost 6 bases, and 6 bases had no gene match. CDR3 length: 13 residues. The CDR3 reads CASRKQGRETQYF. The CDR3 nucleotides are TGTGCCAGCAGGAAACAGGGGCGGGAGACCCAGTACTTC.

The sample holds a few counts of this clone. V usage is TRBV27 and J usage is TRBJ1-2; D gene ambiguous. CDR1 and CDR2 (germline): MNHEY, SMNVEV (reference sequence). V was cut by 0 bases and J by 4 bases, with 12 bases left in between. CDR3 length: 15 amino acids. The CDR3 nucleotides are TGTGCCAGCAGTTTATCCCACAGTGAGATCTATGGCTACACCTTC. The encoded protein is CASSLSHSEIYGYTF.